The sequence of this T cell receptor (beta chain) was determined in a study of PD-1 blockade in classical Hodgkin lymphoma. About the study: With a 2-week interval, patients received intravenous nivolumab at 3 mg/kg. Study conclusions and caveats: Those starting nivolumab under 1 year post-ASCT were excluded. It was among complete responders that baseline diversity resembled that of newly diagnosed patients. Newly diagnosed patients had baseline TCR diversity that was reportedly lower than that of healthy donors.

Unmatched junction bases numbered 15, after V lost 10 bases and J lost 4 bases. The CDR3 has 15 amino acids. The V gene's germline CDR1 is WNHNN and CDR2 SYGVQD (reference sequence). All patients relapsed after autologous stem cell transplantation, and brentuximab vedotin exposure varied. Comments on this clone: As yet, its antigen is unknown.

Clones were read by immunoSEQ multiplex PCR, and TCRdb kept only the in-frame ones, dropping some. The repertoire has tens of thousands of clones, approximately 73% of them found once; the top ten carry around 16%. The specimen comprised peripheral blood mononuclear cells (PBMCs), sampled before the second cycle of nivolumab. This receptor was identified in a human donor with classical Hodgkin lymphoma. The gene calls are TRBV10-1 and TRBJ2-7; the match to TRBD2 covers 8 bases. CDR3 bases: TGCGCCACCTCCCCCGGGAGCGGGAGAGAATACGAGCAGTACTTC. Protein sequence: CATSPGSGREYEQYF.